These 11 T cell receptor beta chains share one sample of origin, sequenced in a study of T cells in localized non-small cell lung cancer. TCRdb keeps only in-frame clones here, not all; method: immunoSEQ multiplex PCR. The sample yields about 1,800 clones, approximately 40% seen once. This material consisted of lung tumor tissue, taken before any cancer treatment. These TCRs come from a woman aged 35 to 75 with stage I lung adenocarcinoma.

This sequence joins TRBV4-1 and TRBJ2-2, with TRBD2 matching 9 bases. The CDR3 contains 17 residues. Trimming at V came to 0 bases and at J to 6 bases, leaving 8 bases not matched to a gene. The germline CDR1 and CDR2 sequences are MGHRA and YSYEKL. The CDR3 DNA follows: TGCGCCAGCAGCCAAGATGCGCGGGGGGGCCGCCCCGGGGAGCTGTTTTTT. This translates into CASSQDARGGRPGELFF.

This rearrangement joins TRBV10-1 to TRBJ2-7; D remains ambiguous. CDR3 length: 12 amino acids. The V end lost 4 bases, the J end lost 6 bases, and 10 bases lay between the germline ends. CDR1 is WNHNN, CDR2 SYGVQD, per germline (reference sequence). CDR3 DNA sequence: TGCGCCAGCAGTGGTCCCCCCGGCGAGCAGTACTTC. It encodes CASSGPPGEQYF.

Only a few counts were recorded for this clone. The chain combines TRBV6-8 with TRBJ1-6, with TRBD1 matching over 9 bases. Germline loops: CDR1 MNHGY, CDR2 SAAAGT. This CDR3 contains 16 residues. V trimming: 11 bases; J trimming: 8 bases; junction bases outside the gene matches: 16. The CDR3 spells CASTRHPGQGDSPLHF. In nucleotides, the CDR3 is TGTGCCTCAACCCGCCACCCGGGACAGGGAGATTCACCCCTCCACTTT.

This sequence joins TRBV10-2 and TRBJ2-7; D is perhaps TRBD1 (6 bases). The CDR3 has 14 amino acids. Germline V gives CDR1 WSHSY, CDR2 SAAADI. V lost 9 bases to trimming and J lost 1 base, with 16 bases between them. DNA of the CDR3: TGCGCCAGTCTCCTACACCAGGGGTCCTACGAGCAGTACTTC. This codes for CASLLHQGSYEQYF.

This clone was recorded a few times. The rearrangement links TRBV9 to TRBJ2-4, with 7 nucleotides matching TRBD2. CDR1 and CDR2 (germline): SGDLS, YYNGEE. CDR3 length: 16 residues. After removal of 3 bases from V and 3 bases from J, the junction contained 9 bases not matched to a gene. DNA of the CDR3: TGTGCCAGCAGCGCGGAAGCGGGATGGGGCAAAAACATTCAGTACTTC. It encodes CASSAEAGWGKNIQYF.

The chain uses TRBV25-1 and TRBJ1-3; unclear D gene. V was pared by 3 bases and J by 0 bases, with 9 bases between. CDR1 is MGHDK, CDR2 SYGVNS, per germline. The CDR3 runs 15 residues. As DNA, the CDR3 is TGTGCCAGCAGTGAGGGTAGAGGCTCTGGAAACACCATATATTTT. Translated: CASSEGRGSGNTIYF.

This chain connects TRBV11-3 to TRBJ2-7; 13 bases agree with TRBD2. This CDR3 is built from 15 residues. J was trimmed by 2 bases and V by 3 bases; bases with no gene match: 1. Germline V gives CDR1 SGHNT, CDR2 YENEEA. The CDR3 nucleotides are TGTGCCAGCAGCTTCACTAGCGGGGGGGCCTACGAGCAGTACTTC. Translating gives CASSFTSGGAYEQYF. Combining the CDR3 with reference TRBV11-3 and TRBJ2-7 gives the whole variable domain EAGVVQSPRYKIIEKKQPVAFWCNPISGHNTLYWYLQNLGQGPELLIRYENEEAVDDSQLPKDRFSAERLKGVDSTLKIQPAELGDSAVYLCASSFTSGGAYEQYFGPGTRLTVT.

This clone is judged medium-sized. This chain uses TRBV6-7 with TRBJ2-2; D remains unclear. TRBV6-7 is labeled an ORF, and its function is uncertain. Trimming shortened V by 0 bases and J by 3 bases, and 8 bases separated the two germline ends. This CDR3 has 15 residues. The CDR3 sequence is CASSYSGRYTGELFF. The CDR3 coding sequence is TGTGCCAGCAGTTACTCGGGCAGGTACACCGGGGAGCTGTTTTTT.

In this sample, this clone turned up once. This chain's CDR3 is CASSERGLGTNEKLFF. The DNA for the CDR3 is TGTGCCAGCAGTGAAAGGGGGCTAGGAACTAATGAAAAACTGTTTTTT. The V gene is TRBV28, the J gene TRBJ1-4; 7 nucleotides match TRBD1. The V and J ends lost 5 bases and 1 base, in that order; junction bases with no gene match: 7. The CDR3 has 16 residues. The V gene's germline CDR1 is MDHEN and CDR2 SYDVKM.

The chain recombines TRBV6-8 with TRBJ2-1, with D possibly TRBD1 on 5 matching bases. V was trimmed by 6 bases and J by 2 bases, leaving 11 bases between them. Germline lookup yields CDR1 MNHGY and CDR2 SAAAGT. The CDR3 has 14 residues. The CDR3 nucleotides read TGTGCCAGCAGGGGGCCCTATCCCTACAATGAGCAGTTCTTC. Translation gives CASRGPYPYNEQFF.

This chain's CDR3 is CASSLESSDGRNTIYF. CDR3 bases: TGCGCCAGCAGCCTGGAATCCTCGGACGGACGAAACACCATATATTTT. The gene calls are TRBV5-1 and TRBJ1-3; no firm D call. The CDR3 totals 16 residues. V shed 4 bases and J shed 5 bases, with 19 bases lying between them. Germline V gene data show CDR1 as SGHRS and CDR2 as YFSETQ.